The source of this T cell receptor beta chain is a study of beta chain features in type 1 diabetes. Turning to the study itself: Summed over all samples, the examined sorted cells came to under 110,000,000.

The isolated RNA, all of it, was reverse transcribed, so expressed TCRB transcripts were what got sequenced. This table comes from immunoSEQ multiplex PCR, and its TCRdb copy is limited to in-frame clones, with some not included. The sample records hundreds of thousands of clones, 10% to 15% being singletons. This clone turned up a few times. Its antigen is currently unknown. Study findings and constraints: Insertion counts at VDJ junctions were lower in type 1 diabetes patients, who also showed more deletions there. Whether TCRB rearrangement is influenced by HLA type went unresolved here. Shortening of TCRB CDR3s, moderate but significant, appeared in all four CD4+ subsets of Type 1 diabetes patients.

Using CD45RO/CCR7/CD25/CD127/CD95/CD27, CD4+ naive, central memory, regulatory and stem cell-like memory cells were sorted. CDR3 length: 13 amino acids. Germline trimming cut 4 bases from V and 3 bases from J; bases unmatched to any gene: 6. CDR1 and CDR2 from the germline V gene are GTSNPN and SVGIG (reference sequence). The V gene is TRBV30, the J gene TRBJ2-7; 7 positions match TRBD1. Sequencing input: naive CD4+ T cells from blood. The sequence was collected from a young man with type 1 diabetes. The CDR3 DNA reads as TGTGCCTGGAAGGTTGCAGGGGGCTACGAGCAGTACTTC. It encodes CAWKVAGGYEQYF.